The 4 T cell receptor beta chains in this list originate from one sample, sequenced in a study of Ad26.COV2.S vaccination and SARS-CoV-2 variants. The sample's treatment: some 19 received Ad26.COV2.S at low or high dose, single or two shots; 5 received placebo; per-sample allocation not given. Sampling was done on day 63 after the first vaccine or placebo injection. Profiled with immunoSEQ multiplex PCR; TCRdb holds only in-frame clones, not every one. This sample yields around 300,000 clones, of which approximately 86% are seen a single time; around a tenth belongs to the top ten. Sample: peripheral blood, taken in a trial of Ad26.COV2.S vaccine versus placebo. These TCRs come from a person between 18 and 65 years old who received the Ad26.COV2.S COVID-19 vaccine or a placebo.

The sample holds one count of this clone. CDR3 bases: TGTGCCAGCTCACCCCGTTTTACGGACAGATCAAATGAAAAACTGTTTTTT. Its translation: CASSPRFTDRSNEKLFF. J is TRBJ1-4 and V is TRBV18; a weak D match, TRBD1 (6 bases). The germline V and J ends were trimmed by 3 bases and 5 bases, with 19 bases remaining between them. The CDR3 length is 17 residues. CDR1 is KGHSH and CDR2 is LQKENI in the germline V gene.

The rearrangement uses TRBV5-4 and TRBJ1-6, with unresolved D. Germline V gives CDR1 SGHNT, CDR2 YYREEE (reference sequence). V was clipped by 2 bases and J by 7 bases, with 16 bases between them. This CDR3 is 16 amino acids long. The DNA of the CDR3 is TGTGCCAGCAGCTTAGGACTCCACAGTACGAATTCACCCCTCCACTTT. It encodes CASSLGLHSTNSPLHF.

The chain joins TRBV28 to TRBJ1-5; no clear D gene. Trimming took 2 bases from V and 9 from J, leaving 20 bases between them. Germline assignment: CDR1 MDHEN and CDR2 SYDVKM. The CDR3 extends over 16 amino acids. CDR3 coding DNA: TGTGCCAGCAGTTTAGGTGGGCAGCCGAGTGGTTGGCCCCAGCATTTT. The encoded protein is CASSLGGQPSGWPQHF.

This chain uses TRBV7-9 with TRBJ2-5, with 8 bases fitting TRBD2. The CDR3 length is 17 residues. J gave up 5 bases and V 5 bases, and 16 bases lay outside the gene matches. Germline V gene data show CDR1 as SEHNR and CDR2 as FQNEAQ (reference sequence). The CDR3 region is CASSPLTGGDARETQYF. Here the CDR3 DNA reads TGTGCCAGCAGCCCCCTAACGGGAGGGGATGCTCGGGAGACCCAGTACTTC.